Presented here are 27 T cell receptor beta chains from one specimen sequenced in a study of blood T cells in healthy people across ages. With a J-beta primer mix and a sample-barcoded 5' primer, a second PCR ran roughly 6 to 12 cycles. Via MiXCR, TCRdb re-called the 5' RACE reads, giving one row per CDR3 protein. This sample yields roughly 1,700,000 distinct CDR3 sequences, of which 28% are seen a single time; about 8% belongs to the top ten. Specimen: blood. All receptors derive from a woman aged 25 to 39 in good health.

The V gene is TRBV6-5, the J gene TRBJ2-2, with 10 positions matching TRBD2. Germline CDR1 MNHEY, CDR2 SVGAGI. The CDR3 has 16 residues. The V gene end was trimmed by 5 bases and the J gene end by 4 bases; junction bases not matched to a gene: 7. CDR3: CASSLSGGSITGELFF. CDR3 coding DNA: TGTGCCAGCAGTCTTAGCGGGGGGAGTATCACCGGGGAGCTGTTTTTT.

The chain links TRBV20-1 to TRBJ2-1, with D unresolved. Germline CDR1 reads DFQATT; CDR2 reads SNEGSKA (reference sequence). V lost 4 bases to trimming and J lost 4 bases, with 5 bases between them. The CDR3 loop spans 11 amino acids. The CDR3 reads CSAKEYNEQFF. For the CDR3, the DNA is TGCAGTGCTAAGGAGTACAATGAGCAGTTCTTC.

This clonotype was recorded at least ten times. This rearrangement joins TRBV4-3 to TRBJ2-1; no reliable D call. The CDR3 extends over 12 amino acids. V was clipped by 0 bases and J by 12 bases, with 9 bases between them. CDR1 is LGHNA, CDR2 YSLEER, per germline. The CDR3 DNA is TGCGCCAGCAGCCAAGACAGGTATAGGCAGTTCTTC. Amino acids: CASSQDRYRQFF.

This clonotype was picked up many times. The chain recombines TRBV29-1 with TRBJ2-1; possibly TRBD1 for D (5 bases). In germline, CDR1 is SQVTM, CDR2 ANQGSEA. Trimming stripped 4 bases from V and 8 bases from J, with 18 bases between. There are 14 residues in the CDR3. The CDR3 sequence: CSVVGRALQDEQFF. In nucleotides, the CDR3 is TGCAGCGTTGTGGGCAGGGCCTTGCAAGATGAGCAGTTCTTC.

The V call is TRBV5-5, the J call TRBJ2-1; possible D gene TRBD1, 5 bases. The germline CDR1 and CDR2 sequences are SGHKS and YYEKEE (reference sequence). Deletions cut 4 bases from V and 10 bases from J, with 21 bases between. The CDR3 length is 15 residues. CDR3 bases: TGTGCCAGCAGCCTTTCCTTGGACATAGAAAGGGAGCAGTTCTTC. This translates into CASSLSLDIEREQFF.

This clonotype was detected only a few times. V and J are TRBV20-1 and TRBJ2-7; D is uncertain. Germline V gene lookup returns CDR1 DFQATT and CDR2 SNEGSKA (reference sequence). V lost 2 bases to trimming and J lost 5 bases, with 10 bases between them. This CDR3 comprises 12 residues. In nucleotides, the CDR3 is TGCAGTGCTAGATGGGGTCCCCACGAGCAGTACTTC. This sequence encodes CSARWGPHEQYF.

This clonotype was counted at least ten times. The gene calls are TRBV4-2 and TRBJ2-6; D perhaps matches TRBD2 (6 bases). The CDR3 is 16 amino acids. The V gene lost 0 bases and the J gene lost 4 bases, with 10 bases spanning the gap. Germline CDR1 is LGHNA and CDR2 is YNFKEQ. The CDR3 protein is CASSQDGGAGANVLTF. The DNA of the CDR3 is TGTGCCAGCAGCCAAGATGGAGGGGCCGGGGCCAACGTCCTGACTTTC.

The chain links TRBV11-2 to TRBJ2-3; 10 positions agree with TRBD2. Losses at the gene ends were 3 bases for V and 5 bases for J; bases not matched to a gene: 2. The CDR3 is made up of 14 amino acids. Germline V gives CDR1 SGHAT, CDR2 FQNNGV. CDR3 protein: CASSFERGGDTQYF. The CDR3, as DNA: TGTGCCAGCAGCTTCGAGCGGGGGGGAGATACGCAGTATTTT.

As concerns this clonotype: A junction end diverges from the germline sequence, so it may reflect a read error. Here the CDR3 reads CSVEGRLAGLLLGNEQFF. Written as DNA, the CDR3 is TGCAGCGTTGAAGGCCGACTAGCGGGACTACTACTGGGCAATGAACAGTTCTTC. The chain recombines TRBV29-1 with TRBJ2-1; 11 bases match TRBD2. The length of the CDR3 is 18 residues. Germline loops: CDR1 SQVTM, CDR2 ANQGSEA.

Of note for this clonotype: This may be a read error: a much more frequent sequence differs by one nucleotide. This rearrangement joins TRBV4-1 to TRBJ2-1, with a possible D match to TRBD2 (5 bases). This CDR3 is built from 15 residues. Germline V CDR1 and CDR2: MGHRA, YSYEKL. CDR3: CASNRQRSSHNEQFF. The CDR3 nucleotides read TGCGCCAGCAACCGTCAGCGGAGCTCCCACAATGAGCAGTTCTTC.

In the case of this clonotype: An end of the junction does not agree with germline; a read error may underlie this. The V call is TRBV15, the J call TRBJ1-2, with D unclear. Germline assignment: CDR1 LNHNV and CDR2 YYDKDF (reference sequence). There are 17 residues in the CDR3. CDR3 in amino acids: CATSTFRRVPAKYGHTF. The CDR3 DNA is TGTGCCACCAGCACCTTCCGACGGGTACCCGCCAAATATGGCCACACCTTC.

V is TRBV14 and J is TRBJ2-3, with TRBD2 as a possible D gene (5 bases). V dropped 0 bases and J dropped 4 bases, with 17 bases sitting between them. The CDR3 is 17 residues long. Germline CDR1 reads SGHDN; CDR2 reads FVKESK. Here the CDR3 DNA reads TGTGCCAGCAGCCAAGATCGGGGTGGCCATGTCGCAGATACGCAGTATTTT. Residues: CASSQDRGGHVADTQYF. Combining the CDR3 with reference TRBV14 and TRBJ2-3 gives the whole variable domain EAGVTQFPSHSVIEKGQTVTLRCDPISGHDNLYWYRRVMGKEIKFLLHFVKESKQDESGMPNNRFLAERTGGTYSTLKVQPAELEDSGVYFCASSQDRGGHVADTQYFGPGTRLTVL.

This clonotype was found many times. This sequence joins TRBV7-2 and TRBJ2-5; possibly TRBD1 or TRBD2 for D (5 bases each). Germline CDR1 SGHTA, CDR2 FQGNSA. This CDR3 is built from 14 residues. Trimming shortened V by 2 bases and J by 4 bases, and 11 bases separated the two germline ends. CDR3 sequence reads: CASSLRGLGETQYF. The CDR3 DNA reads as TGTGCCAGCAGCTTACGGGGCTTAGGAGAGACCCAGTACTTC.

CDR3 sequence: CSVPAGTSYEQYF. For the CDR3, the DNA is TGCAGCGTACCTGCGGGCACCTCCTACGAGCAGTACTTC. The V call is TRBV29-1, the J call TRBJ2-7, with D maybe TRBD2 (5 bases). Germline assignment: CDR1 SQVTM and CDR2 ANQGSEA. Trimming stripped 6 bases from V and 0 bases from J, with 12 bases between. CDR3 length equals 13 residues.

The CDR3 spells CASSRTSGITGELFF. DNA of the CDR3: TGTGCCAGCAGCAGGACTAGCGGGATCACCGGGGAGCTGTTTTTT. The rearrangement links TRBV6-4 to TRBJ2-2; 12 bases match TRBD2. Trimming cost V 6 bases and J 4 bases; bases outside gene matches: 3. The CDR3 extends over 15 amino acids. CDR1 MRHNA and CDR2 SNTAGT come from the germline V gene.

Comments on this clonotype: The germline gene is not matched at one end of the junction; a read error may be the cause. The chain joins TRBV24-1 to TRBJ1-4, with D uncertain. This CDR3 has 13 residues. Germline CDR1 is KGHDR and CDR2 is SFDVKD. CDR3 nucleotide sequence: TGTGCCACCAGTGGAGCAACTAATGAAAAACGGTTTTTT. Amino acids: CATSGATNEKRFF.

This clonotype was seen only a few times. CDR3 DNA: TGCGCCAGCAGCTCGCAAACTAGGTCCTACAATGAGCAGTTCTTC. It specifies CASSSQTRSYNEQFF. The chain recombines TRBV5-1 with TRBJ2-1, with D perhaps TRBD2 (5 bases). CDR1 SGHRS and CDR2 YFSETQ come from the germline V gene. V lost 3 bases, J lost 1 base, and 11 bases lay in between. The CDR3 totals 15 residues.

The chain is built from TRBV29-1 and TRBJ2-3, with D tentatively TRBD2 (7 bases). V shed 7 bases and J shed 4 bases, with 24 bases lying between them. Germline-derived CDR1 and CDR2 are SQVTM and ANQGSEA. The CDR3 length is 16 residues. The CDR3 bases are TGCAGCGCCGGGGCAAAGGGGGGGCTGCTTCCAGATACGCAGTATTTT. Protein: CSAGAKGGLLPDTQYF.

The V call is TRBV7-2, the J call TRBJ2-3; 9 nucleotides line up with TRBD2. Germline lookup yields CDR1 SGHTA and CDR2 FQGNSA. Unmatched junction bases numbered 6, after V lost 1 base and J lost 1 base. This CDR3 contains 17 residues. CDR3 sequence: CASSLGGVAGGTDTQYF. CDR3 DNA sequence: TGTGCCAGCAGCTTAGGGGGGGTAGCGGGGGGCACAGATACGCAGTATTTT. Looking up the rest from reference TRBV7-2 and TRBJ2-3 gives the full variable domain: GAGVSQSPSNKVTEKGKDVELRCDPISGHTALYWYRQSLGQGLEFLIYFQGNSAPDKSGLPSDRFSAERTGGSVSTLTIQRTQQEDSAVYLCASSLGGVAGGTDTQYFGPGTRLTVL.

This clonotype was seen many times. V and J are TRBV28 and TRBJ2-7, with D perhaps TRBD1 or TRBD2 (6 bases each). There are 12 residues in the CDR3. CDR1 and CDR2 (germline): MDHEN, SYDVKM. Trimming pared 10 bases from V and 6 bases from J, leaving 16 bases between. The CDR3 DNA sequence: TGTGCCACTCGAACGGGGGCTCTCGAGCAGTACTTC. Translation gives CATRTGALEQYF.

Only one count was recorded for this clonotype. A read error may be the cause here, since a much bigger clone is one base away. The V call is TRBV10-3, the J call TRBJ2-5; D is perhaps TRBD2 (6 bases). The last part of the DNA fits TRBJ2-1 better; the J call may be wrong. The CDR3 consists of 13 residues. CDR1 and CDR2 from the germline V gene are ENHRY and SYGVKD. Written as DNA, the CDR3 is TGTGCCATCAGTCCGGGACTCCAAGAGACCCAGTTCTTC. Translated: CAISPGLQETQFF.

The CDR3 nucleotides read TGTGCCAGCTCACCACCACGGGGAGGTGGGGACAATGAGCAGTTCTTC. Its translation is CASSPPRGGGDNEQFF. The chain employs TRBV18 and TRBJ2-1, with a weak D call TRBD2 (6 bases). V was trimmed by 0 bases and J by 5 bases, leaving 14 bases between them. Germline CDR1 and CDR2: KGHSH and LQKENI. This CDR3 contains 16 residues.

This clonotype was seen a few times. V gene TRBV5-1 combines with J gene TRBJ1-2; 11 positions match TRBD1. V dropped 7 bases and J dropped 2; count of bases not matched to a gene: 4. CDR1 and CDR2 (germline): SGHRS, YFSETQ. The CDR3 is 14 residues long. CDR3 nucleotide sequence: TGCGCCAGCCGGACAGGGGGCATAAACTATGGCTACACCTTC. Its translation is CASRTGGINYGYTF.

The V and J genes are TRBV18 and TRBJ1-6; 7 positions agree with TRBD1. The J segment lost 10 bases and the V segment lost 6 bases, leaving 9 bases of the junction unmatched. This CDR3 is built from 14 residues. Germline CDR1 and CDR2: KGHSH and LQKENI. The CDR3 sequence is CASSRDSQRSPLHF. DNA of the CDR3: TGTGCCAGCTCCCGGGACAGCCAACGCTCACCCCTCCACTTT.

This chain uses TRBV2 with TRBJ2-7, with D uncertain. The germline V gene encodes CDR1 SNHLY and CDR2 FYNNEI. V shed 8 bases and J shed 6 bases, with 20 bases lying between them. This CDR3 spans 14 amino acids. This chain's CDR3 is CASCPCEGLSEQYF. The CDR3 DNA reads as TGTGCCAGCTGCCCCTGTGAAGGGTTGAGCGAGCAGTACTTC. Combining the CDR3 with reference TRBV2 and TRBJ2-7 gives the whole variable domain EPEVTQTPSHQVTQMGQEVILRCVPISNHLYFYWYRQILGQKVEFLVSFYNNEISEKSEIFDDQFSVERPDGSNFTLKIRSTKLEDSAMYFCASCPCEGLSEQYFGPGTRLTVT.

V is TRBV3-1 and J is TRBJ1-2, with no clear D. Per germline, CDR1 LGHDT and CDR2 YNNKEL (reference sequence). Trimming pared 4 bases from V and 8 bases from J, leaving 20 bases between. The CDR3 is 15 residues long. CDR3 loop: CASSPLDRSLGGYTF. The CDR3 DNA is TGTGCCAGCAGCCCCCTTGACCGAAGCCTGGGGGGCTACACCTTC. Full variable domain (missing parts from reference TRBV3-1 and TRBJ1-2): DTAVSQTPKYLVTQMGNDKSIKCEQNLGHDTMYWYKQDSKKFLKIMFSYNNKELIINETVPNRFSPKSPDKAHLNLHINSLELGDSAVYFCASSPLDRSLGGYTFGSGTRLTVV.

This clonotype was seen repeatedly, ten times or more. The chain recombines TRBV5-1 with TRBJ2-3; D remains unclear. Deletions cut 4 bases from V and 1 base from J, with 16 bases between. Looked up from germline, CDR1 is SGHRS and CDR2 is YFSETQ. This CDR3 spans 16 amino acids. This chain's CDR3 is CASSNPLVQGTDTQYF. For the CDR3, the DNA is TGCGCCAGCAGCAATCCTCTAGTACAAGGCACAGATACGCAGTATTTT.